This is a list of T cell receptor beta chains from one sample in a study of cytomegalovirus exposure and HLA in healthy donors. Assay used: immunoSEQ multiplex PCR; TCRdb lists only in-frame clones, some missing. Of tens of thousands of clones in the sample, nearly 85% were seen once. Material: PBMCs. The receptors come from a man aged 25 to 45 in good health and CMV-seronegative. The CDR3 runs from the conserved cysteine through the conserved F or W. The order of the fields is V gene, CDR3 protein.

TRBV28,CASSSGLGEQYF
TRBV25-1,CASSEFFRDSRGGQFF
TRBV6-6,CASSYPGGNTGELFF
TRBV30,CAWSFRTSGRRYEQYF
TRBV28,CASQQALYGYTF
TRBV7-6,CASSLEQFGNIQYF
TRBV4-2,CASSQDGGGGAGELFF
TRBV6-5,CASSYSKGQVQETQYF
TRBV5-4,CASSLRLAGIQETQYF
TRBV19,CASSLRARSHNEQFF
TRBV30,CAWSGLSGRTYEQYF